Following are 9 T cell receptor beta chains from one sample sequenced in a study of CD8 T cells in Susac syndrome. cDNA came from approximately 0.5 to 1 ug RNA primed by random hexamers. TCRdb reprocessed the immunoSEQ multiplex PCR reads with MiXCR, giving one entry per CDR3 protein. This table has under 95,000 distinct CDR3 sequences, around 95% appearing once. The specimen was CD8+ T cells from PBMCs. These receptors all come from a human donor with Susac syndrome.

This rearrangement joins TRBV19 to TRBJ2-1; D tentatively reads TRBD1 or TRBD2 (5 bases each). Germline V gene sequence: CDR1 LNHDA, CDR2 SQIVND (reference sequence). With 6 bases removed from V and 7 bases from J, the gap between germline ends came to 16 bases. The CDR3 contains 14 residues. The CDR3 DNA is TGTGCCAGTAGCCCTGGGACCGGCTGGAATGAGCAGTTCTTC. Amino acids: CASSPGTGWNEQFF.

The chain uses TRBV9 and TRBJ2-2; maybe TRBD1 (6 bases). The CDR3 runs 15 residues. CDR1 SGDLS and CDR2 YYNGEE come from the germline V gene. V gave up 5 bases and J gave up 2 bases, with 13 bases separating them. This chain's CDR3 is CASSWTVDNTGELFF. CDR3 nucleotides: TGTGCCAGCAGTTGGACAGTTGACAACACCGGGGAGCTGTTTTTT.

The chain uses TRBV15 and TRBJ1-2; 7 bases agree with TRBD1. The J segment lost 7 bases and the V segment lost 3 bases, leaving 11 bases of the junction unmatched. Germline assignment: CDR1 LNHNV and CDR2 YYDKDF (reference sequence). The CDR3 contains 15 residues. CDR3 DNA sequence: TGTGCCACCAGCAGCATAATCGGGACAGCGGGTGGCTACACCTTC. Translated: CATSSIIGTAGGYTF.

The chain joins TRBV11-1 to TRBJ2-1, with 7 bases aligning to TRBD2. Germline CDR1 and CDR2: SGHAT and FQDESV (reference sequence). This CDR3 contains 20 residues. V trimming: 3 bases; J trimming: 1 base; junction bases outside the gene matches: 18. The CDR3 nucleotides are TGTGCCAGCAGCTTTCCCCAGGGATACGCTAGCGGAGGATCCTACAATGAGCAGTTCTTC. Its protein product is CASSFPQGYASGGSYNEQFF.

The chain recombines TRBV28 with TRBJ1-2, with D perhaps TRBD1 (6 bases). CDR1 is MDHEN and CDR2 is SYDVKM in the germline V gene. This CDR3 is 14 amino acids long. V was shortened by 6 bases and J by 2 bases, with 13 bases between the two germline ends. The CDR3 coding sequence is TGTGCCAGCAGCTACAGGGCTGGGAACTATGGCTACACCTTC. This translates into CASSYRAGNYGYTF.

V usage is TRBV4-2 and J usage is TRBJ2-1, with 10 bases aligning to TRBD1. Germline V gene data show CDR1 as LGHNA and CDR2 as YNFKEQ. CDR3 length: 16 residues. Trimming took 0 bases from V and 4 from J; bases not matched to a gene: 3. As DNA, the CDR3 is TGTGCCAGCAGCCAAGATCTGGGACAGGGGTACAATGAGCAGTTCTTC. Translation: CASSQDLGQGYNEQFF.

The chain joins TRBV19 to TRBJ2-7; TRBD2 aligns across 8 bases. This CDR3 is built from 15 residues. Germline lookup yields CDR1 LNHDA and CDR2 SQIVND (reference sequence). The V and J ends lost 4 bases and 2 bases, in that order; junction bases with no gene match: 7. The CDR3 coding sequence is TGTGCCAGTAGTACCGGGGCTAGCGGGCCCTACGAGCAGTACTTC. Its translation: CASSTGASGPYEQYF.

The chain uses TRBV6-4 and TRBJ2-1, with 8 bases that match TRBD2. Trimming cost V 0 bases and J 7 bases; bases outside gene matches: 5. This CDR3 is built from 15 residues. The germline gives CDR1 MRHNA, CDR2 SNTAGT. As DNA, the CDR3 is TGTGCCAGCAGTGACTCTCCGGGGGGGGTGAATGAGCAGTTCTTC. Protein sequence: CASSDSPGGVNEQFF.

This rearrangement joins TRBV9 to TRBJ2-7; TRBD2 agrees at 10 bases. This CDR3 is built from 15 residues. CDR1 and CDR2 from the germline V gene are SGDLS and YYNGEE. J was trimmed by 5 bases and V by 0 bases; bases with no gene match: 5. This chain's CDR3 is CASSVGWGTSDEQYF. The DNA of the CDR3 is TGTGCCAGCAGCGTAGGCTGGGGGACTAGCGACGAGCAGTACTTC.